Below, one TCR beta chain is given with its context. This entry is derived from a study of T cells in Graves' hyperthyroidism and ophthalmopathy. Template material for amplifying TCR beta CDR3 regions consisted of RNA transcripts. The study used the HTBI primer set for a first-round RT-PCR of the TCR CDR3. MiXCR was run by TCRdb on the multiplex PCR reads, yielding one entry per CDR3 protein. Among approximately 600,000 distinct CDR3 sequences listed, 15% to 20% were seen once. This CDR3 is built from 13 residues. V was cut by 4 bases and J by 5 bases, with 15 bases left in between. Germline lookup yields CDR1 DFQATT and CDR2 SNEGSKA (reference sequence).

This TCR was recovered from a young woman with Graves' hyperthyroidism. Specimen: blood. The chain joins TRBV20-1 to TRBJ2-7, with D perhaps assigned TRBD1 or TRBD2 (5 bases each). The CDR3 spells CSAIRDRRDEQYF. CDR3 DNA sequence: TGCAGTGCTATAAGGGACCGCCGGGACGAGCAGTACTTC.